What follows are 24 T cell receptor beta chains derived from one specimen sequenced in a study of Ad26.COV2.S vaccination and SARS-CoV-2 variants. Sequencing used immunoSEQ multiplex PCR; TCRdb keeps in-frame clones, though not all of them. In the table there are 350,000 to 550,000 clones, nearly 90% of which are singletons. The treatment was: 15 to 20 received Ad26.COV2.S at low or high dose, single or two shots; five or six received placebo; per-sample allocation not given. Specimen acquisition occurred on day 63 following the initial vaccine or placebo injection. The material sequenced was peripheral blood, taken in a trial of Ad26.COV2.S vaccine versus placebo. The receptors originated from a person between 18 and 65 years old who received the Ad26.COV2.S COVID-19 vaccine or a placebo.

This clone was seen more than once but under ten times. In nucleotides, the CDR3 is TGTGCCAGCAAAATGTCCAGCGGGGACGTGACTCGAGAGACCCAGTACTTC. Residues: CASKMSSGDVTRETQYF. The V call is TRBV3-1 (or the pseudogene TRBV3-2), the J call TRBJ2-5, with TRBD2 matching over 7 bases. The CDR3 extends over 17 amino acids. The V gene's germline CDR1 is LGHDT and CDR2 YNNKEL (reference sequence). The V and J ends lost 7 bases and 4 bases, in that order; junction bases with no gene match: 18.

V gene TRBV7-2 combines with J gene TRBJ1-2, with a tentative D call TRBD1 (5 bases). The CDR3 totals 14 residues. CDR1 is SGHTA, CDR2 FQGNSA, per germline. The germline V and J ends were trimmed by 6 bases and 3 bases, with 14 bases remaining between them. CDR3 DNA sequence: TGTGCCAGCAGACTCGACAGTTCCCACTATGGCTACACCTTC. This encodes CASRLDSSHYGYTF.

The CDR3 DNA sequence: TGCGCCAGCAGCCAAGCTAACGGGAGGGACCCCTACAATGAGCAGTTCTTC. This gives the protein CASSQANGRDPYNEQFF. V and J are TRBV4-1 and TRBJ2-1, with 8 bases aligning to TRBD2. CDR3 length: 17 amino acids. Germline lookup yields CDR1 MGHRA and CDR2 YSYEKL. The V gene end was trimmed by 1 base and the J gene end by 2 bases; junction bases not matched to a gene: 7.

The rearrangement links TRBV5-4 to TRBJ1-2; tentative D call: TRBD1 (5 bases). The CDR3 runs to 15 residues. Germline CDR1 reads SGHNT; CDR2 reads YYREEE (reference sequence). Between the trimmed V and J ends, which lost 0 bases and 0 bases, there was a span of 9 bases. CDR3 loop: CASSLGQGANYGYTF. CDR3 coding DNA: TGTGCCAGCAGCTTGGGCCAGGGCGCTAACTATGGCTACACCTTC.

This chain joins TRBV9 and TRBJ2-1, with 8 nucleotides matching TRBD2. The CDR3 consists of 15 residues. The germline gives CDR1 SGDLS, CDR2 YYNGEE. The trim removed 3 bases at V and 5 bases at J, leaving 7 bases unmatched. The CDR3 DNA is TGTGCCAGCAGCGAAAGCGGGAGAGGCCACAATGAGCAGTTCTTC. Translating gives CASSESGRGHNEQFF.

This chain uses TRBV14 with TRBJ1-1, with a tentative D call TRBD1 (6 bases). The CDR3 is 13 residues long. V lost 7 bases and J lost 1, with 10 bases in between. The germline gives CDR1 SGHDN, CDR2 FVKESK. The CDR3 region has the DNA TGTGCCAGCACTCAGGGGCAGAACACTGAAGCTTTCTTT. Amino acid sequence: CASTQGQNTEAFF.

J is TRBJ1-1 and V is TRBV7-8, with D tentatively TRBD1 (6 bases). The CDR3 covers 14 residues. CDR1 and CDR2 (germline): SGHVS, FQNEAQ. Trimming stripped 5 bases from V and 1 base from J, with 11 bases between. The CDR3 DNA reads TGTGCCAGCAGCCCTCGACAGGAGAACACTGAAGCTTTCTTT. Its protein product is CASSPRQENTEAFF.

Turning to this clone: This sample also contains other DNA sequences that code for the same CDR3. The chain joins TRBV9 to TRBJ1-5, with D unclear. CDR3 length: 13 residues. Germline lookup yields CDR1 SGDLS and CDR2 YYNGEE. V was trimmed by 0 bases and J by 3 bases, leaving 4 bases between them. Here the CDR3 DNA reads TGTGCCAGCAGCGTAGGGCCCAATCAGCCCCAGCATTTT. It yields the protein CASSVGPNQPQHF.

This clone was detected only once. The chain uses TRBV2 and TRBJ2-7, with TRBD1 identical over 7 bases. The length of the CDR3 is 15 residues. After removal of 7 bases from V and 5 bases from J, the junction contained 14 bases not matched to a gene. The germline CDR1 and CDR2 sequences are SNHLY and FYNNEI. CDR3 residues: CASTLRGWGSHEQYF. CDR3 in DNA: TGTGCCAGCACTCTCAGGGGGTGGGGATCCCACGAGCAGTACTTC.

This clone came up once. The rearrangement uses TRBV15 and TRBJ1-6; D gene unclear. This CDR3 is 13 amino acids long. The germline CDR1 and CDR2 sequences are LNHNV and YYDKDF (reference sequence). V was shortened by 0 bases and J by 7 bases, with 4 bases between the two germline ends. CDR3 sequence reads: CATSRDPNSPLHF. The CDR3 coding sequence is TGTGCCACCAGCAGAGATCCCAATTCACCCCTCCACTTT.

The J gene is TRBJ2-1, the V gene TRBV5-1; 14 bases fit TRBD2. The CDR3 runs to 15 residues. Germline loops: CDR1 SGHRS, CDR2 YFSETQ. J lost 6 bases, V lost 9 bases, and 8 bases had no gene match. The CDR3 nucleotides are TGCGCCACCACGGGACTAGCGGGAGTGGGCAATGAGCAGTTCTTC. Its protein is CATTGLAGVGNEQFF.

The genes are TRBV5-1 and TRBJ1-1, with TRBD1 matching 9 bases. Germline V gives CDR1 SGHRS, CDR2 YFSETQ. The CDR3 covers 15 residues. V was clipped by 4 bases and J by 0 bases; unmatched bases: 4. The CDR3 spells CASSPRTGVNTEAFF. The CDR3 DNA follows: TGCGCCAGCAGCCCGCGGACAGGGGTGAACACTGAAGCTTTCTTT.

The chain employs TRBV4-3 and TRBJ1-1; D gene uncertain. Germline V gene sequence: CDR1 LGHNA, CDR2 YSLEER. This CDR3 contains 15 residues. Between the trimmed V and J ends, which lost 0 bases and 6 bases, there was a span of 14 bases. In nucleotides, the CDR3 is TGCGCCAGCAGCCAAGATTACGGGAGAGGGCCTGAAGCTTTCTTT. It yields the protein CASSQDYGRGPEAFF.

V is TRBV14 and J is TRBJ1-2; D might be TRBD1 (5 bases). Germline CDR1 reads SGHDN; CDR2 reads FVKESK. With 4 bases removed from V and 11 bases from J, the gap between germline ends came to 14 bases. The CDR3 runs to 12 residues. The CDR3 loop reads CASSRSRESYTF. CDR3 nucleotide sequence: TGTGCCAGCAGCCGTTCCAGGGAGTCGTACACCTTC.

The chain has TRBV5-1 and TRBJ1-2; D gene uncertain. The CDR3 is 13 residues long. Trimming pared 3 bases from V and 4 bases from J, leaving 10 bases between. The germline V gene encodes CDR1 SGHRS and CDR2 YFSETQ. CDR3 sequence: CASSSPFGYGYTF. Written as DNA, the CDR3 is TGCGCCAGCAGCTCACCGTTTGGCTATGGCTACACCTTC.

Of note for this clone: The same CDR3 arises from other DNA sequences in this sample as well. V and J are TRBV5-1 and TRBJ2-2, with D perhaps matching TRBD1 or TRBD2 (5 bases each). There are 14 residues in the CDR3. Per the germline V gene, CDR1 is SGHRS and CDR2 is YFSETQ. Trimming left V 0 bases short and J 2 bases short, with 5 bases between. The CDR3 coding sequence is TGCGCCAGCAGCTTGGGGGACAACACCGGGGAGCTGTTTTTT. Its translation is CASSLGDNTGELFF.

This chain links TRBV5-4 with TRBJ2-3, with 7 nucleotides matching TRBD2. The V and J ends lost 4 bases and 2 bases, in that order; junction bases with no gene match: 10. Germline V CDR1 and CDR2: SGHNT, YYREEE (reference sequence). The CDR3 contains 16 residues. The CDR3 DNA reads as TGTGCCAGCAGCCGAGCACTTAGCGGGCTCACAGATACGCAGTATTTT. Its protein is CASSRALSGLTDTQYF.

This clone was seen a few times. The gene calls are TRBV2 and TRBJ2-7; possibly TRBD1 or TRBD2 for D (5 bases each). Germline assignment: CDR1 SNHLY and CDR2 FYNNEI. Trimming left V 4 bases short and J 2 bases short, with 12 bases between. This CDR3 has 14 amino acids. Here the CDR3 DNA reads TGTGCCAGCAGTGCGGGGCAGGGCGCCTACGAGCAGTACTTC. This gives the protein CASSAGQGAYEQYF.

The chain combines TRBV5-1 with TRBJ2-3; D gene unclear. The germline gives CDR1 SGHRS, CDR2 YFSETQ. Trimming removed 0 bases at V and 0 bases at J, with 2 bases between. The CDR3 covers 13 residues. The CDR3 region has the DNA TGCGCCAGCAGCTTGGACAGCACAGATACGCAGTATTTT. This sequence encodes CASSLDSTDTQYF.

The chain is built from TRBV11-2 and TRBJ2-7, with D unresolved. The CDR3 spans 10 residues. Germline values: CDR1 SGHAT, CDR2 FQNNGV. V dropped 8 bases and J dropped 3 bases, with 5 bases sitting between them. The CDR3 DNA sequence: TGTGCCAGCGACGGCTACGAGCAGTACTTC. Amino acid sequence: CASDGYEQYF. The full variable domain, in which reference TRBV11-2 and TRBJ2-7 provide the parts outside the CDR3, is EAGVAQSPRYKIIEKRQSVAFWCNPISGHATLYWYQQILGQGPKLLIQFQNNGVVDDSQLPKDRFSAERLKGVDSTLKIQPAKLEDSAVYLCASDGYEQYFGPGTRLTVT.

This rearrangement joins TRBV9 to TRBJ2-7; D gene uncertain. CDR3 length: 15 amino acids. Deletions cut 0 bases from V and 7 bases from J, with 17 bases between. The germline V gene encodes CDR1 SGDLS and CDR2 YYNGEE. CDR3 loop: CASSVDGSSPWEQYF. The CDR3 region has the DNA TGTGCCAGCAGCGTAGACGGCAGTTCCCCCTGGGAGCAGTACTTC. Full variable domain (missing parts from reference TRBV9 and TRBJ2-7): DSGVTQTPKHLITATGQRVTLRCSPRSGDLSVYWYQQSLDQGLQFLIQYYNGEERAKGNILERFSAQQFPDLHSELNLSSLELGDSALYFCASSVDGSSPWEQYFGPGTRLTVT.

The chain combines TRBV12-3 or TRBV12-4 with TRBJ2-1, with D hard to call. This CDR3 has 11 residues. V was pared by 3 bases and J by 9 bases, with 6 bases between. The CDR3 DNA sequence: TGTGCCAGCAGTTTTACCAGTGAGCAGTTCTTC. Translated: CASSFTSEQFF.

The chain is built from TRBV24-1 and TRBJ1-2; D is unresolved. CDR1 and CDR2 (germline): KGHDR, SFDVKD. This CDR3 has 13 amino acids. V gave up 4 bases and J gave up 7 bases, with 12 bases separating them. In DNA, the CDR3 is TGTGCCACCAGTGAGCCCGGACGGACTGGCTACACCTTC. Protein product: CATSEPGRTGYTF.

V usage is TRBV5-1 and J usage is TRBJ1-5, with D possibly matching TRBD1 (5 bases). Trimming left V 4 bases short and J 4 bases short, with 15 bases between. The CDR3 totals 15 residues. From germline, CDR1 is SGHRS and CDR2 YFSETQ. The CDR3 reads CASSIGTARNQPQHF. The CDR3 nucleotides read TGCGCCAGCAGCATCGGGACCGCCAGAAATCAGCCCCAGCATTTT.